This is a list of T cell receptor beta chains from one sample in a study of patients and donors after allogeneic stem cell transplantation. TCRdb re-called the RT-PCR reads with MiXCR, one entry per CDR3 protein. Among about 960,000 distinct CDR3 sequences, approximately 18% were seen once, and the ten largest hold 5% to 6.5%. The specimen sequenced was blood, either unsorted or a sorted T cell fraction (not recorded which). These receptors all come from a human donor who was either an allogeneic HSCT recipient or a stem cell or donor lymphocyte infusion donor (not recorded which). It is not recorded whose cells these are; they may come from a transplant donor. CDR3s include the opening cysteine and the closing phenylalanine or tryptophan. The order of the fields is CDR3 protein, CDR3 DNA, V gene, D gene, J gene, clone size. The D gene is left open where the match is weak. Not all rows give a size; the values are once, few, many and, for expanded clones, a class.

CASSETTGLNQPQHF TGCGCCAGCAGCGAGACAACAGGGCTAAATCAGCCCCAGCATTTT TRBV5-1 - TRBJ1-5 -
CAISDLSNQPQHF TGTGCCATCAGTGATCTGAGCAATCAGCCCCAGCATTTT TRBV10-3 - TRBJ1-5 -
CAWSKTSPGTNEKLFF TGTGCCTGGAGTAAGACATCCCCGGGGACTAATGAAAAACTGTTTTTT TRBV30 - TRBJ1-4 few
CSARRAGGTDTQYF TGCAGTGCTCGACGAGCGGGGGGCACAGATACGCAGTATTTT TRBV20-1 TRBD2 TRBJ2-3 once
CASSQSPGLAERGNEQFF TGTGCCAGCAGCCAATCACCGGGACTAGCGGAAAGGGGGAATGAGCAGTTCTTC TRBV12-3/TRBV12-4 TRBD2 TRBJ2-1 many
CASSVEGGAGNTIYF TGTGCCAGCAGCGTAGAGGGTGGGGCTGGAAACACCATATATTTT TRBV9 - TRBJ1-3 -
CASSPVTSGSEETQYF TGTGCCAGCAGCCCCGTTACTAGCGGGAGTGAAGAGACCCAGTACTTC TRBV7-9 TRBD2 TRBJ2-5 -
CSAPRPLTLNTGELFF TGCAGTGCACCTCGCCCCTTGACCCTTAACACCGGGGAGCTGTTTTTT TRBV20-1 - TRBJ2-2 -
CASSLSGPPRGHSGNTIYF TGTGCCAGCAGTTTATCGGGGCCTCCCAGAGGCCACTCTGGAAACACCATATATTTT TRBV27 - TRBJ1-3 -
CASRSSGGGRETQYF TGTGCCAGCAGGTCTAGCGGGGGCGGGAGAGAGACCCAGTACTTC TRBV7-2 TRBD2 TRBJ2-5 -
CASSLEGRLGDEQFF TGCGCCAGCAGCTTGGAGGGCCGTTTGGGTGATGAGCAGTTCTTC TRBV5-1 - TRBJ2-1 -
CATSTDPGQGHPGELFF TGTGCCACCAGCACAGACCCGGGACAGGGTCATCCCGGGGAGCTGTTTTTT TRBV15 TRBD1 TRBJ2-2 once
CAISEGRGSTDTQYF TGTGCCATCAGTGAGGGTCGCGGGAGCACAGATACGCAGTATTTT TRBV10-3 - TRBJ2-3 few
CASRRPGSGQPQHF TGTGCCAGCAGAAGGCCGGGATCGGGTCAGCCCCAGCATTTT TRBV6-2/TRBV6-3 - TRBJ1-5 -
CASSYTASGANVLTF TGTGCCAGCAGTTATACCGCCTCTGGGGCCAACGTCCTGACTTTC TRBV6-5 - TRBJ2-6 -
CASSSTGGAADTQYF TGTGCCAGCAGCTCGACAGGGGGCGCCGCAGATACGCAGTATTTT TRBV7-3 TRBD1 TRBJ2-3 few
CASSLDRDRIFYEQYF TGCGCCAGCAGCTTGGATCGGGACAGGATATTCTACGAGCAGTACTTC TRBV5-1 TRBD1 TRBJ2-7 many
CASSQDPQETQYF TGCGCCAGCAGCCAAGACCCTCAAGAGACCCAGTACTTC TRBV4-3 - TRBJ2-5 few
CASSGRASGSLFF TGTGCCAGCAGCGGGAGGGCTAGCGGGAGCCTGTTCTTC TRBV9 TRBD2 TRBJ2-1 few
CSATTTSGDTQYF TGCAGTGCCACGACGACTAGCGGCGATACGCAGTATTTT TRBV20-1 TRBD2 TRBJ2-3 few
CSAETSGESTDTQYF TGCAGCGCTGAGACTAGCGGGGAAAGCACAGATACGCAGTATTTT TRBV29-1 TRBD2 TRBJ2-3 -
CASSLAWTGGNEKLFF TGTGCCAGCAGCTTAGCCTGGACAGGGGGTAATGAAAAACTGTTTTTT TRBV7-9 TRBD1 TRBJ1-4 -
CSASKRQGGITGELFF TGCAGTGCTAGTAAACGACAGGGTGGGATTACCGGGGAGCTGTTTTTT TRBV20-1 TRBD1 TRBJ2-2 few
CASSPKKKWPGELFF TGTGCCAGCAGCCCCAAAAAGAAGTGGCCCGGGGAGCTGTTTTTT TRBV7-2 - TRBJ2-2 few
CASSSRPGLKQFF TGTGCCAGCAGCTCCCGACCGGGACTTAAGCAGTTCTTC TRBV7-2 - TRBJ2-1 -
CAPLPAFF TGTGCCCCCCTGCCAGCTTTCTTT TRBV27 - TRBJ1-1 few
CASSNQTRRGQETQYF TGTGCCAGCAGCAACCAGACAAGGAGGGGGCAAGAGACCCAGTACTTC TRBV21-1 - TRBJ2-5 -
CASSLDETSVREQYF TGTGCCAGCAGCTTAGACGAGACTAGCGTACGCGAGCAGTACTTC TRBV7-6 TRBD2 TRBJ2-7 few
CASSPGGTSGSYEQYF TGTGCCAGCAGCCCTGGAGGGACTAGCGGATCCTACGAGCAGTACTTC TRBV5-4 TRBD2 TRBJ2-7 -
CASSLGGGYQPQHF TGCGCCAGCAGCTTGGGCGGTGGGTACCAGCCCCAGCATTTT TRBV5-1 - TRBJ1-5 many
CRLQVAGQNNEQFF TGCCGACTCCAGGTGGCGGGGCAAAACAATGAGCAGTTCTTC TRBV20-1 - TRBJ2-1 -
CASRNLLPRVGGELFF TGTGCCAGCAGAAATTTACTTCCCAGGGTAGGCGGGGAGCTGTTTTTT TRBV12-3/TRBV12-4 - TRBJ2-2 -
CAISESSGRTYEQYF TGTGCCATCAGTGAGTCTAGCGGGAGAACCTACGAGCAGTACTTC TRBV10-3 TRBD2 TRBJ2-7 few
CASSLDTRSFYNEQFF TGTGCCAGCTCACTGGACACCCGTTCCTTTTACAATGAGCAGTTCTTC TRBV18 - TRBJ2-1 -
CAWSASNSNQPQHF TGTGCCTGGAGCGCGTCGAATAGCAATCAGCCCCAGCATTTT TRBV30 - TRBJ1-5 few
CASSLRLKTAFTDTQYF TGTGCCAGCAGCCTGAGGCTCAAGACGGCCTTCACAGATACGCAGTATTTT TRBV5-6 - TRBJ2-3 -
CASSSRAGGVRNTEAFF TGTGCCAGCAGCTCTAGGGCAGGGGGCGTTCGTAACACTGAAGCTTTCTTT TRBV5-6 TRBD1 TRBJ1-1 -
CASSSPTSRVRSNQPQHF TGTGCCAGTAGTTCCCCCACGTCGCGAGTAAGGAGCAATCAGCCCCAGCATTTT TRBV19 - TRBJ1-5 -
CSAVGQLNTEAFF TGCAGTGCTGTGGGACAGCTGAACACTGAAGCTTTCTTT TRBV20-1 TRBD1 TRBJ1-1 few
CASSPLGVAGDDEQFF TGTGCCAGCAGTCCCCTCGGGGTAGCGGGAGACGATGAGCAGTTCTTC TRBV12-3/TRBV12-4 TRBD2 TRBJ2-1 many
CASSVVERPNTGELFF TGTGCCAGCAGCGTAGTAGAGCGGCCGAACACCGGGGAGCTGTTTTTT TRBV9 - TRBJ2-2 few
CASSHMRNTGELFF TGTGCCAGCAGCCATATGAGGAACACCGGGGAGCTGTTTTTT TRBV14 - TRBJ2-2 few
CASSQDPTGMGYNEQFF TGCGCCAGCAGCCAAGATCCTACGGGGATGGGGTACAATGAGCAGTTCTTC TRBV4-3 - TRBJ2-1 few
CASSQDIIAEQFF TGCGCCAGCAGCCAAGATATAATAGCCGAGCAGTTCTTC TRBV4-1 - TRBJ2-1 -